A single sample gave rise to the 30 T cell receptor beta chains below, sequenced in a study of blood T cells in healthy people across ages. Alongside a J-beta primer mix, a sample-barcoded 5' primer served in a second PCR lasting about 7 to 11 cycles. Via MiXCR, TCRdb re-called the 5' RACE reads, giving one row per CDR3 protein. The sample contains roughly 800,000 distinct CDR3 sequences, nearly 60% of which appear only once. The sequenced material came from blood. These TCRs come from a man aged 25-45 years in good health.

The chain combines TRBV20-1 with TRBJ2-7, with a tentative D call TRBD1 (6 bases). The CDR3 is 16 amino acids. V was shortened by 0 bases and J by 2 bases, with 17 bases between the two germline ends. Per the germline V gene, CDR1 is DFQATT and CDR2 is SNEGSKA (reference sequence). The chain's CDR3 is CSARDTWGLNTYEQYF. The CDR3 nucleotides are TGCAGTGCTAGAGATACGTGGGGGCTCAATACCTACGAGCAGTACTTC.

The chain links TRBV11-2 to TRBJ1-1, with 7 positions matching TRBD1. Germline CDR1 SGHAT, CDR2 FQNNGV. The CDR3 runs to 16 residues. V shed 1 base and J 0 bases; nucleotides not matched to a gene: 5. CDR3 protein: CASSLVGGNMNTEAFF. The CDR3 nucleotides read TGTGCCAGCAGCTTAGTAGGGGGCAACATGAACACTGAAGCTTTCTTT.

The chain combines TRBV7-2 with TRBJ2-1; possibly TRBD1 or TRBD2 for D (5 bases each). Germline V gives CDR1 SGHTA, CDR2 FQGNSA. Trimming removed 4 bases from V and 2 bases from J, with 12 bases in between. CDR3 length equals 15 residues. The CDR3 bases are TGTGCCAGCAGCTCCGCCTGGGGACCCTACAATGAGCAGTTCTTC. Translated, it gives CASSSAWGPYNEQFF. Filled out from reference TRBV7-2 and TRBJ2-1, the complete variable domain reads GAGVSQSPSNKVTEKGKDVELRCDPISGHTALYWYRQSLGQGLEFLIYFQGNSAPDKSGLPSDRFSAERTGGSVSTLTIQRTQQEDSAVYLCASSSAWGPYNEQFFGPGTRLTVL.

V gene TRBV7-9 combines with J gene TRBJ2-1, with TRBD1 matching over 7 bases. The CDR3 length is 14 residues. CDR1 and CDR2 (germline): SEHNR, FQNEAQ (reference sequence). With V trimmed by 2 bases and J by 10 bases, 8 bases remained unmatched. The CDR3 region has the DNA TGTGCCAGCAGCTTACAGACAGGGTCAGGGGAGCAGTTCTTC. It encodes CASSLQTGSGEQFF.

This chain connects TRBV7-2 to TRBJ2-3; 8 bases fit TRBD2. The CDR3 covers 16 residues. The trim removed 5 bases at V and 7 bases at J, leaving 14 bases unmatched. Looked up from germline, CDR1 is SGHTA and CDR2 is FQGNSA. CDR3 DNA sequence: TGTGCCAGCAGCCGTACGGGTGCGGGAGGATTATATACGCAGTATTTT. This sequence encodes CASSRTGAGGLYTQYF.

The chain employs TRBV7-2 and TRBJ1-1, with 9 bases that match TRBD1. Trimming removed 6 bases from V and 2 bases from J; junction bases left unmatched: 7. This CDR3 comprises 15 residues. Germline loops: CDR1 SGHTA, CDR2 FQGNSA. The CDR3, as DNA: TGTGCCAGCAGAGGACAGGGGACGGGAAACACTGAAGCTTTCTTT. This encodes CASRGQGTGNTEAFF. The variable domain in full, with the rest retrieved from reference TRBV7-2 and TRBJ1-1, is GAGVSQSPSNKVTEKGKDVELRCDPISGHTALYWYRQSLGQGLEFLIYFQGNSAPDKSGLPSDRFSAERTGGSVSTLTIQRTQQEDSAVYLCASRGQGTGNTEAFFGQGTRLTVV.

The V gene is TRBV18, the J gene TRBJ1-1; no definite D call. Germline CDR1 and CDR2: KGHSH and LQKENI. The CDR3 runs 15 residues. V lost 2 bases to trimming and J lost 0 bases, with 10 bases between them. The CDR3 region has the DNA TGTGCCAGCTCACCATCATCGGCGGTGAACACTGAAGCTTTCTTT. This gives the protein CASSPSSAVNTEAFF. The complete variable domain, with remaining parts taken from reference TRBV18 and TRBJ1-1, reads NAGVMQNPRHLVRRRGQEARLRCSPMKGHSHVYWYRQLPEEGLKFMVYLQKENIIDESGMPKERFSAEFPKEGPSILRIQQVVRGDSAAYFCASSPSSAVNTEAFFGQGTRLTVV.

The chain is built from TRBV4-2 and TRBJ2-2, with 12 bases aligning to TRBD2. V shed 4 bases, J shed 6 bases, and the junction held 12 bases outside the gene matches. Germline V gene data show CDR1 as LGHNA and CDR2 as YNFKEQ. The CDR3 sequence is 18 residues long. As DNA, the CDR3 is TGTGCCAGCAGCCGGACGTCTAGCGGGGGGGTTGGCGCCGGGGAGCTGTTTTTT. Its translation: CASSRTSSGGVGAGELFF.

V gene TRBV12-3 or TRBV12-4 combines with J gene TRBJ1-4; no reliable D call. This CDR3 contains 13 residues. The V end lost 8 bases, the J end lost 7 bases, and 14 bases lay between the germline ends. This chain's CDR3 is CASAFLMGEKLFF. CDR3 bases: TGTGCCAGCGCCTTCCTAATGGGTGAAAAACTGTTTTTT.

V usage is TRBV10-3 and J usage is TRBJ2-1, with TRBD2 matching over 7 bases. J lost 7 bases, V lost 5 bases, and 14 bases had no gene match. CDR3 length: 16 residues. Germline CDR1 and CDR2: ENHRY and SYGVKD. The CDR3 sequence: CAISPSVTGGLNEQFF. Here the CDR3 DNA reads TGTGCCATCAGTCCATCGGTGACCGGGGGGTTGAATGAGCAGTTCTTC.

The V and J genes are TRBV6-5 and TRBJ2-7; 7 nucleotides line up with TRBD1. J lost 3 bases, V lost 3 bases, and 5 bases had no gene match. This CDR3 spans 14 amino acids. CDR1 is MNHEY, CDR2 SVGAGI, per germline. This CDR3 reads CASSYGTENYEQYF. CDR3 bases: TGTGCCAGCAGTTATGGGACAGAAAACTACGAGCAGTACTTC.

The gene calls are TRBV15 and TRBJ2-4, with a tentative D call TRBD1 (5 bases). The germline gives CDR1 LNHNV, CDR2 YYDKDF (reference sequence). V lost 2 bases, J lost 9 bases, and 11 bases lay in between. The CDR3 covers 13 residues. This CDR3 is CATSRQGEGIQYF. As DNA, the CDR3 is TGTGCCACCAGCAGACAGGGTGAAGGCATTCAGTACTTC.

The rearrangement uses TRBV7-2 and TRBJ2-1; TRBD1 agrees at 9 bases. The junction had 7 bases not matched to a gene; V was cut back by 2 bases and J by 5 bases. Germline CDR1 reads SGHTA; CDR2 reads FQGNSA. CDR3 length: 16 amino acids. CDR3 in DNA: TGTACCAGCAGCTTACCTGGACAGGGGCTAAACAATGAGCAGTTCTTC. It translates to CTSSLPGQGLNNEQFF.

The CDR3 spells CASSLQTGLAGYNEQFF. The CDR3, as DNA: TGTGCCAGCAGTCTACAAACGGGACTAGCGGGTTACAATGAGCAGTTCTTC. This rearrangement joins TRBV6-5 to TRBJ2-1; TRBD2 matches at 12 bases. CDR1 MNHEY and CDR2 SVGAGI come from the germline V gene. The CDR3 is 17 residues long. J gave up 4 bases and V 5 bases, and 9 bases lay outside the gene matches.

This clonotype showed up just a few times. The chain employs TRBV7-2 and TRBJ2-5; D unresolved. The germline CDR1 and CDR2 sequences are SGHTA and FQGNSA. This CDR3 comprises 12 residues. Trimming removed 0 bases from V and 3 bases from J, with 2 bases in between. The CDR3 sequence is CASSLAKETQYF. In DNA form, the CDR3 reads TGTGCCAGCAGCTTAGCCAAAGAGACCCAGTACTTC. The full variable domain, in which reference TRBV7-2 and TRBJ2-5 provide the parts outside the CDR3, is GAGVSQSPSNKVTEKGKDVELRCDPISGHTALYWYRQSLGQGLEFLIYFQGNSAPDKSGLPSDRFSAERTGGSVSTLTIQRTQQEDSAVYLCASSLAKETQYFGPGTRLLVL.

The chain carries TRBV29-1 and TRBJ2-1; D is tentatively TRBD1 or TRBD2 (5 bases each). This CDR3 is built from 12 residues. V lost 7 bases, J lost 8 bases, and 15 bases lay in between. Germline loops: CDR1 SQVTM, CDR2 ANQGSEA. CDR3 nucleotide sequence: TGCAGCGCTCTGGGGCCGGGACATGAGCAGTTCTTC. Translated: CSALGPGHEQFF.

The chain carries TRBV4-3 and TRBJ2-4, with 8 bases fitting TRBD2. The CDR3 totals 15 residues. CDR1 is LGHNA, CDR2 YSLEER, per germline. After removal of 2 bases from V and 2 bases from J, the junction contained 2 bases not matched to a gene. The CDR3 sequence: CASSQPGGPKNIQYF. The DNA for the CDR3 is TGCGCCAGCAGCCAACCGGGAGGGCCCAAAAACATTCAGTACTTC.

This chain joins TRBV28 and TRBJ2-3; no definite D call. Germline-derived CDR1 and CDR2 are MDHEN and SYDVKM. CDR3 size: 14 residues. Deletions cut 5 bases from V and 0 bases from J, with 9 bases between. CDR3: CASSAVSSTDTQYF. DNA of the CDR3: TGTGCCAGCAGTGCGGTTTCTAGCACAGATACGCAGTATTTT.

A few counts support this clonotype. The gene calls are TRBV9 and TRBJ1-2, with D perhaps TRBD1 (5 bases). V was cut by 3 bases and J by 8 bases, with 11 bases left in between. Germline V gene lookup returns CDR1 SGDLS and CDR2 YYNGEE. The CDR3 is made up of 12 amino acids. For the CDR3, the DNA is TGTGCCAGCAGCGGAGGACAAGCGGGCTACACCTTC. Translated: CASSGGQAGYTF. The full variable domain, completed using reference TRBV9 and TRBJ1-2, is DSGVTQTPKHLITATGQRVTLRCSPRSGDLSVYWYQQSLDQGLQFLIQYYNGEERAKGNILERFSAQQFPDLHSELNLSSLELGDSALYFCASSGGQAGYTFGSGTRLTVV.

This clonotype was found a few times. CDR3 nucleotides: TGTGCCAGCAGCGCCGACCTTAGCAATCAGCCCCAGCATTTT. Its protein is CASSADLSNQPQHF. The chain employs TRBV9 and TRBJ1-5, with D uncertain. Deletions cut 3 bases from V and 0 bases from J, with 7 bases between. Germline V gene data show CDR1 as SGDLS and CDR2 as YYNGEE. This CDR3 has 14 residues.

The chain carries TRBV5-5 and TRBJ1-1; D possibly corresponds to TRBD1 (6 bases). Germline V gene lookup returns CDR1 SGHKS and CDR2 YYEKEE (reference sequence). This CDR3 comprises 18 residues. Trimming shortened V by 3 bases and J by 0 bases, and 21 bases separated the two germline ends. CDR3 in DNA: TGTGCCAGCAGCTCGTCATACCAGGGGCCGCCTATGAACACTGAAGCTTTCTTT. Protein: CASSSSYQGPPMNTEAFF.

In DNA form, the CDR3 reads TGTGCCAGCAGCCAAGGCGGAGGGGCCGCGAACACTGAAGCTTTCTTT. Amino acids: CASSQGGGAANTEAFF. V usage is TRBV3-1 and J usage is TRBJ1-1; TRBD1 is a possible D gene (5 bases). CDR3 length equals 16 residues. Germline assignment: CDR1 LGHDT and CDR2 YNNKEL (reference sequence). Deletions cut 1 base from V and 1 base from J, with 13 bases between. The full variable domain, rest sourced from reference TRBV3-1 and TRBJ1-1, is DTAVSQTPKYLVTQMGNDKSIKCEQNLGHDTMYWYKQDSKKFLKIMFSYNNKELIINETVPNRFSPKSPDKAHLNLHINSLELGDSAVYFCASSQGGGAANTEAFFGQGTRLTVV.

The gene calls are TRBV29-1 and TRBJ2-1, with 16 bases identical to TRBD2. The CDR3 extends over 14 amino acids. Trimming at V came to 4 bases and at J to 15 bases, leaving 9 bases not matched to a gene. Germline V lookup: CDR1 SQVTM, CDR2 ANQGSEA. CDR3 residues: CSVAGTSGRAHPFF. The CDR3 nucleotides read TGCAGCGTTGCGGGGACTAGCGGGAGGGCGCACCCGTTCTTC.

The chain combines TRBV4-1 with TRBJ2-1; D is uncertain. Trimming took 4 bases from V and 10 from J, leaving 8 bases between them. Looked up from germline, CDR1 is MGHRA and CDR2 is YSYEKL. The CDR3 is made up of 11 amino acids. The CDR3 DNA reads as TGCGCCAGCAGCCTCCGTCAGGAGCAGTTCTTC. It yields the protein CASSLRQEQFF.

In the case of this clonotype: One end of the junction does not line up with germline, which may come from a read error. The chain employs TRBV7-9 and TRBJ1-6; no reliable D call. The length of the CDR3 is 16 residues. CDR1 and CDR2 (germline): SEHNR, FQNEAQ (reference sequence). The CDR3 sequence is CASSNGGMGGNSPLHF. Here the CDR3 DNA reads TGTGCCAGCAGCAATGGAGGGATGGGCGGGAATTCACCTCTCCACTTT.

This chain links TRBV29-1 with TRBJ2-1; 11 bases align to TRBD2. Germline CDR1 and CDR2: SQVTM and ANQGSEA. The CDR3 length is 13 residues. J gave up 8 bases and V 5 bases, and 5 bases lay outside the gene matches. CDR3 DNA: TGCAGCGTTTCTCTAGCGGGAGGCGATGAGCAGTTCTTC. Translation gives CSVSLAGGDEQFF.

The genes are TRBV6-1 and TRBJ1-2; no clear D. The V end lost 11 bases, the J end lost 6 bases, and 4 bases lay between the germline ends. The CDR3 runs to 8 residues. CDR1 is MNHNS, CDR2 SASEGT, per germline. As DNA, the CDR3 is TGTGCCTCCGATGGCTACACCTTC. This sequence encodes CASDGYTF.

The gene calls are TRBV30 and TRBJ2-7; D gene unclear. Trimming removed 0 bases from V and 6 bases from J, with 12 bases in between. The CDR3 is 13 residues long. Germline V gives CDR1 GTSNPN, CDR2 SVGIG (reference sequence). Here the CDR3 DNA reads TGTGCCTGGAGTGTACTGCCAGATCGCGAGCAGTACTTC. This sequence encodes CAWSVLPDREQYF.

This sequence joins TRBV20-1 and TRBJ1-5; D is uncertain. Germline CDR1 DFQATT, CDR2 SNEGSKA (reference sequence). The length of the CDR3 is 13 residues. V lost 6 bases and J 0 bases, leaving 9 bases between the germline ends. As DNA, the CDR3 is TGCAGTGCCCAGGAAAATAGCAATCAGCCCCAGCATTTT. This gives the protein CSAQENSNQPQHF.

The CDR3: CASSTRVGSGGRNEQFF. CDR3 DNA sequence: TGCGCCAGCAGCACACGGGTGGGGTCAGGGGGCCGGAATGAGCAGTTCTTC. The chain joins TRBV5-1 to TRBJ2-1; 8 nucleotides match TRBD1. Per the germline V gene, CDR1 is SGHRS and CDR2 is YFSETQ. CDR3 length equals 17 residues. J lost 7 bases, V lost 4 bases, and 16 bases had no gene match.